The 3 T cell receptor beta chains below all came from one sample that was sequenced in a study of T-cell reconstitution after alpha-beta-depleted transplantation in children. This sample's TCRbeta library carried unique molecular identifier barcodes. MiXCR was run by TCRdb on the PCR reads, yielding one entry per CDR3 protein. Here the sample spans about 15,000 distinct CDR3 sequences, approximately 5.3% being singletons. Sequenced here: PBMCs, sampled before TCRalphabeta/CD19-depleted stem cell transplant. The receptors come from a boy younger than 18 with acute lymphoblastic leukemia, due to receive a stem cell transplant.

This clonotype is labeled as large. J is TRBJ1-2 and V is TRBV5-6, with D unclear. The CDR3 is 14 residues long. V was clipped by 4 bases and J by 5 bases, with 15 bases between them. CDR1 and CDR2 from the germline V gene are SGHDT and YYEEEE. Here the CDR3 DNA reads TGTGCCAGCAGCCTTACGGGAGCGTGGTATGGCTACACCTTC. It yields the protein CASSLTGAWYGYTF. Filled out from reference TRBV5-6 and TRBJ1-2, the complete variable domain reads DAGVTQSPTHLIKTRGQQVTLRCSPKSGHDTVSWYQQALGQGPQFIFQYYEEEERQRGNFPDRFSGHQFPNYSSELNVNALLLGDSALYLCASSLTGAWYGYTFGSGTRLTVV.

This clonotype was detected many times. The chain carries TRBV6-2 or TRBV6-3 and TRBJ1-5; the D gene is possibly TRBD1 (6 bases). Germline V gene sequence: CDR1 MNHEY, CDR2 SVGEGT. This CDR3 comprises 12 residues. V lost 6 bases and J 4 bases, leaving 7 bases between the germline ends. CDR3 bases: TGTGCCAGCAGGGACAGAAATCAGCCCCAGCATTTT. Translated: CASRDRNQPQHF.

This clonotype was counted at least ten times. The chain carries TRBV2 and TRBJ2-5; no firm D call. With 1 base removed from V and 1 base from J, the gap between germline ends came to 10 bases. The germline gives CDR1 SNHLY, CDR2 FYNNEI. The CDR3 is 15 amino acids. CDR3 in amino acids: CASSEGENGQETQYF. CDR3 bases: TGTGCCAGCAGTGAAGGCGAAAACGGCCAAGAGACCCAGTACTTC.